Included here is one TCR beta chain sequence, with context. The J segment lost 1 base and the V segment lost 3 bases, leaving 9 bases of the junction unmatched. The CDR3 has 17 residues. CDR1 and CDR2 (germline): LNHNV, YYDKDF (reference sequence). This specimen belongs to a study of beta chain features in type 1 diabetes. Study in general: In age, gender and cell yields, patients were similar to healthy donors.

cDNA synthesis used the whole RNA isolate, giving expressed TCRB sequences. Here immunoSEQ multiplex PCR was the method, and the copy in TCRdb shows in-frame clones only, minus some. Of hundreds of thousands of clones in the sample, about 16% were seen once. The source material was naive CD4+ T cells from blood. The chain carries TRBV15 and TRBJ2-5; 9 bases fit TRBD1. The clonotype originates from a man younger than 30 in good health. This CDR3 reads CATSSYLGDRAQETQYF. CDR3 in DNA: TGTGCCACCAGCAGTTACCTCGGGGACAGGGCCCAAGAGACCCAGTACTTC.